One sample yielded the 14 T cell receptor beta chains listed below, sequenced in a study of CD8+ T cells in alopecia areata. RNA extraction was followed by reverse transcription into cDNA, which acted as the sequencing template. Sequencing was performed with immunoSEQ multiplex PCR; in TCRdb, only in-frame clones are kept and a portion is missing. Of roughly 170,000 clones listed, around three fifths are singletons. This specimen consisted of CD4+ T cells sorted from blood, obtained at week 0. The receptors here all came from a human donor with alopecia areata.

This clone came up many times. The chain carries TRBV7-2 and TRBJ2-7; the D is unclear. The CDR3 sequence is 12 residues long. Germline CDR1 and CDR2: SGHTA and FQGNSA. V lost 5 bases and J lost 2, with 7 bases in between. The CDR3 bases are TGTGCCAGCAGCCCCGCCCCCTACGAGCAGTACTTC. Encoded protein: CASSPAPYEQYF.

The chain combines TRBV5-1 with TRBJ1-4; the match to TRBD1 covers 9 bases. The germline CDR1 and CDR2 sequences are SGHRS and YFSETQ. The CDR3 covers 13 residues. V shed 5 bases and J 6 bases; nucleotides not matched to a gene: 2. In DNA, the CDR3 is TGCGCCAGCAGGACAGGGGGTGATGAAAAACTGTTTTTT. Protein sequence: CASRTGGDEKLFF.

V and J are TRBV7-2 and TRBJ2-1; 7 bases match TRBD1. The CDR3 has 19 amino acids. Germline loops: CDR1 SGHTA, CDR2 FQGNSA. V lost 2 bases to trimming and J lost 3 bases; unmatched junction nucleotides: 16. The CDR3 here is CASSLQQVTGVGVYNEQFF. CDR3 bases: TGTGCCAGCAGCTTACAACAAGTCACAGGGGTTGGTGTCTACAATGAGCAGTTCTTC.

The rearrangement links TRBV6-1 to TRBJ1-1; D gene unclear. The CDR3 extends over 11 amino acids. The ends were cut back, 5 bases at V and 11 bases at J, with 12 bases in the middle. Germline-derived CDR1 and CDR2 are MNHNS and SASEGT. The CDR3 here is CASSNTWRAFF. DNA of the CDR3: TGTGCCAGCAGTAATACTTGGCGGGCTTTCTTT.

The J gene is TRBJ1-2, the V gene TRBV9, with D possibly being TRBD1 (6 bases). The CDR3 is 15 amino acids. Deletions cut 1 base from V and 4 bases from J, with 14 bases between. Per germline, CDR1 SGDLS and CDR2 YYNGEE. The CDR3 reads CASSVPGATGYGYTF. For the CDR3, the DNA is TGTGCCAGCAGCGTACCGGGGGCCACGGGCTATGGCTACACCTTC. Full variable domain (remainder filled in from reference TRBV9 and TRBJ1-2): DSGVTQTPKHLITATGQRVTLRCSPRSGDLSVYWYQQSLDQGLQFLIQYYNGEERAKGNILERFSAQQFPDLHSELNLSSLELGDSALYFCASSVPGATGYGYTFGSGTRLTVV.

The chain is built from TRBV5-4 and TRBJ2-1, with 8 bases matching TRBD1. There are 13 residues in the CDR3. Germline lookup yields CDR1 SGHNT and CDR2 YYREEE (reference sequence). The V and J ends lost 9 bases and 1 base, in that order; junction bases with no gene match: 3. The CDR3 sequence is CATGQGSYNEQFF. CDR3 nucleotides: TGTGCCACAGGACAGGGTTCCTACAATGAGCAGTTCTTC.

This clone was seen only once. The gene calls are TRBV2 and TRBJ2-7; TRBD2 matches 7 bases. From germline, CDR1 is SNHLY and CDR2 FYNNEI. After removal of 6 bases from V and 0 bases from J, the junction contained 8 bases not matched to a gene. This CDR3 is built from 15 residues. CDR3 bases: TGTGCCAGCAGGAGGGGAGGGAACCTCTCCTACGAGCAGTACTTC. Amino acid sequence: CASRRGGNLSYEQYF.

The chain links TRBV6-1 to TRBJ1-5, with D hard to call. Germline CDR1 and CDR2: MNHNS and SASEGT. Trimming took off 3 bases at V and 4 bases at J, with 7 bases between the two ends. The CDR3 is 13 amino acids. CDR3 loop: CASSDGFNQPQHF. CDR3 DNA sequence: TGTGCCAGCAGTGATGGGTTTAATCAGCCCCAGCATTTT.

This chain connects TRBV29-1 to TRBJ1-2; no reliable D call. In germline, CDR1 is SQVTM, CDR2 ANQGSEA. V lost 4 bases and J 6 bases, leaving 15 bases between the germline ends. This CDR3 is built from 13 residues. In DNA, the CDR3 is TGCAGCGTTGGGTTCGGTAGCCCTAATGGCTACACCTTC. It encodes CSVGFGSPNGYTF. Using reference TRBV29-1 and TRBJ1-2 for the parts outside the CDR3, the full variable domain is SAVISQKPSRDICQRGTSLTIQCQVDSQVTMMFWYRQQPGQSLTLIATANQGSEATYESGFVIDKFPISRPNLTFSTLTVSNMSPEDSSIYLCSVGFGSPNGYTFGSGTRLTVV.

This clone was detected many times. This chain joins TRBV23-1 and TRBJ2-2, with D tentatively TRBD1 or TRBD2 (5 bases each). TRBV23-1 is recorded as an ORF, its role being uncertain. V shed 7 bases and J shed 0 bases, with 9 bases lying between them. The CDR3 covers 14 residues. CDR3 sequence (DNA): TGCGCCAGCACCCGGGGACCGAACACCGGGGAGCTGTTTTTT. Amino acid sequence: CASTRGPNTGELFF.

The rearrangement links TRBV19 to TRBJ2-7; D gene unclear. Looked up from germline, CDR1 is LNHDA and CDR2 is SQIVND (reference sequence). The CDR3 length is 13 residues. Trimming took 3 bases from V and 1 from J, leaving 7 bases between them. The CDR3 DNA is TGTGCCAGTAGTATCGCATTATCCTACGAGCAGTACTTC. Its translation is CASSIALSYEQYF.

This rearrangement joins TRBV29-1 to TRBJ1-2; perhaps TRBD1 as D (6 bases). Looked up from germline, CDR1 is SQVTM and CDR2 is ANQGSEA. This CDR3 comprises 10 residues. Trimming pared 6 bases from V and 7 bases from J, leaving 9 bases between. Written as DNA, the CDR3 is TGCAGCGTGGGGGGCAGTGGCTACACCTTC. It translates to CSVGGSGYTF.

The V and J genes are TRBV15 and TRBJ2-1; the D is unclear. Germline values: CDR1 LNHNV, CDR2 YYDKDF (reference sequence). Trimming stripped 0 bases from V and 4 bases from J, with 10 bases between. CDR3 size: 15 residues. CDR3 sequence: CATSREASRYNEQFF. The CDR3, as DNA: TGTGCCACCAGCAGAGAGGCGAGCCGATACAATGAGCAGTTCTTC.

This clone was counted between two and nine times. V gene TRBV30 combines with J gene TRBJ1-5, with D uncertain. With 3 bases removed from V and 5 bases from J, the gap between germline ends came to 17 bases. Germline CDR1 GTSNPN, CDR2 SVGIG (reference sequence). This CDR3 is 15 amino acids long. The CDR3 DNA follows: TGTGCCTGGAGCTTTGGCAGCCTACGGGATCAGCCCCAGCATTTT. Protein: CAWSFGSLRDQPQHF.